Following are 24 T cell receptor beta chains from one sample sequenced in a study of metastatic and nonmetastatic thyroid tumors. There were no patients who had received any treatment before thyroid surgery. TCRdb reprocessed the PCR reads via MiXCR. The sample includes around 20,000 clones, approximately 20% of them seen just once. The sequencing input was tumor tissue. These receptors were obtained from a female donor with papillary thyroid cancer or a benign thyroid nodule (not recorded which). Some clones in this sample may be carry-over from other donors' samples.

This clone has ten or more counts. Being one base from a much bigger clone, this may be a read error. The same CDR3 also results from other DNA sequences found in this sample. The V call is TRBV6-1, the J call TRBJ2-1; D call uncertain. This CDR3 has 10 residues. The germline V gene has CDR1 MNHNS and CDR2 SASEGT. The CDR3 region has the DNA TGTGCCAGTCGGTACAACGAGCAGTTCTTC. As protein: CASRYNEQFF.

This clone was seen repeatedly, ten times or more. This chain uses TRBV12-5 with TRBJ2-5, with 9 bases that match TRBD1. The CDR3 is 14 amino acids. With V trimmed by 5 bases and J by 4 bases, 5 bases remained unmatched. Germline CDR1 reads LGHNT; CDR2 reads FRNRAP. The CDR3 here is CASGEQGAGETQYF. The CDR3 region has the DNA TGTGCTAGTGGTGAACAGGGGGCAGGAGAGACCCAGTACTTC.

This clone was counted between two and nine times. This chain links TRBV6-1 with TRBJ2-1, with 10 bases aligning to TRBD1. The length of the CDR3 is 15 residues. V lost 8 bases, J lost 5 bases, and 9 bases stayed unmatched. In germline, CDR1 is MNHNS, CDR2 SASEGT. The DNA for the CDR3 is TGTGCCAGCTCCTACCGGACAGGGGGAAACAATGAGCAGTTCTTC. Amino acid sequence: CASSYRTGGNNEQFF.

This clone was seen many times. The V gene is TRBV3-1, the J gene TRBJ2-5, with D unclear. This CDR3 has 14 residues. Germline-derived CDR1 and CDR2 are LGHDT and YNNKEL (reference sequence). Trimming removed 1 base from V and 1 base from J, with 7 bases in between. CDR3 loop: CASSQGRTQETQYF. The CDR3 DNA sequence: TGTGCCAGCAGCCAAGGACGAACCCAAGAGACCCAGTACTTC.

This clone was seen just once. The chain recombines TRBV4-1 with TRBJ1-2; D ambiguous. Trimming cost V 2 bases and J 4 bases, with 14 bases left between them. The CDR3 sequence is 15 residues long. Germline lookup yields CDR1 MGHRA and CDR2 YSYEKL. CDR3: CASSQSVGLSYGYTF. The CDR3 DNA reads as TGCGCCAGCAGCCAAAGTGTAGGGCTAAGCTATGGCTACACCTTC.

On this clone: A read error may account for a junction end that differs from germline. This chain uses TRBV5-6 with TRBJ1-3; D not certain. CDR1 and CDR2 (germline): SGHDT, YYEEEE. The CDR3 loop spans 13 amino acids. Here the CDR3 reads CVSSLHSRNTIYF. In DNA form, the CDR3 reads TGTGTCAGCAGCTTACACTCTCGAAACACCATATATTTT.

J is TRBJ1-3 and V is TRBV7-2, with unresolved D. V was clipped by 2 bases and J by 4 bases, with 6 bases between them. The CDR3 runs 13 residues. Per the germline V gene, CDR1 is SGHTA and CDR2 is FQGNSA. This chain's CDR3 is CASSLSTGNTIYF. CDR3 in DNA: TGTGCCAGCAGCTTAAGTACGGGAAACACCATATATTTT.

The chain links TRBV20-1 to TRBJ2-7; 11 bases are a match to TRBD2. This CDR3 spans 15 amino acids. The germline CDR1 and CDR2 sequences are DFQATT and SNEGSKA (reference sequence). The J segment lost 2 bases and the V segment lost 1 base, leaving 4 bases of the junction unmatched. The CDR3 bases are TGCAGTGCTAGAGCGGGACTAGCGGATCCCTACGAGCAGTACTTC. Encoded protein: CSARAGLADPYEQYF.

This clone has only a few counts. This chain links TRBV6-1 with TRBJ2-1; 7 nucleotides match TRBD2. The CDR3 spans 16 residues. Trimming cost V 5 bases and J 4 bases; bases outside gene matches: 11. Germline-derived CDR1 and CDR2 are MNHNS and SASEGT. CDR3 sequence reads: CASSLGREWVYNEQFF. CDR3 bases: TGTGCCAGCAGTTTGGGGCGGGAGTGGGTTTACAATGAGCAGTTCTTC.

This clone is labeled medium-sized. The chain has TRBV12-3 or TRBV12-4 and TRBJ2-7; D is uncertain. The germline V and J ends were trimmed by 3 bases and 1 base, with 10 bases remaining between them. The CDR3 is 14 amino acids. CDR3 region: CASSFRLSSYEQYF. The CDR3 nucleotides read TGTGCCAGCAGTTTTAGACTGAGTTCCTACGAGCAGTACTTC.

The chain is built from TRBV6-1 and TRBJ1-1; D uncertain. Germline lookup yields CDR1 MNHNS and CDR2 SASEGT. CDR3 length equals 15 residues. The V and J ends lost 5 bases and 0 bases respectively, with 13 bases between them. CDR3 protein: CASSLLGVMNTEAFF. DNA of the CDR3: TGTGCCAGCAGTTTGTTAGGAGTCATGAACACTGAAGCTTTCTTT.

The chain recombines TRBV9 with TRBJ2-7, with D perhaps matching TRBD2 (5 bases). The germline gives CDR1 SGDLS, CDR2 YYNGEE. Trimming stripped 6 bases from V and 7 bases from J, with 23 bases between. The CDR3 extends over 15 amino acids. The CDR3 reads CASNPDGMDWDEQYF. The DNA for the CDR3 is TGTGCCAGCAACCCGGACGGAATGGACTGGGATGAGCAGTACTTC. The whole variable domain, filled in from reference TRBV9 and TRBJ2-7, reads DSGVTQTPKHLITATGQRVTLRCSPRSGDLSVYWYQQSLDQGLQFLIQYYNGEERAKGNILERFSAQQFPDLHSELNLSSLELGDSALYFCASNPDGMDWDEQYFGPGTRLTVT.

The genes are TRBV28 and TRBJ2-7; 10 nucleotides match TRBD2. The CDR3 totals 17 residues. Germline loops: CDR1 MDHEN, CDR2 SYDVKM. Trimming at V came to 5 bases and at J to 5 bases, leaving 15 bases not matched to a gene. This CDR3 reads CASSPPVGSGRSDEQYF. The CDR3 DNA is TGTGCCAGCAGTCCCCCCGTTGGTAGCGGGAGGTCCGACGAGCAGTACTTC.

Many counts were recorded for this clone. One end of the junction does not line up with germline, which may come from a read error. The rearrangement links TRBV7-7 to TRBJ2-2; D perhaps matches TRBD1 (5 bases). Germline CDR1 and CDR2: SSHAT and FNYEAQ (reference sequence). The CDR3 is 14 residues long. The CDR3 sequence: CASSQGAHTGELFF. The CDR3 DNA sequence: TGTGCTAGCAGCCAAGGGGCGCACACCGGGGAGCTGTTTTTT.

This clone was seen only a few times. The chain combines TRBV12-3 or TRBV12-4 with TRBJ1-2; unclear D gene. The CDR3 is 14 amino acids. Trimming removed 2 bases from V and 4 bases from J, with 11 bases in between. CDR3: CASSLRRESYGYTF. The CDR3 region has the DNA TGTGCCAGCAGTTTAAGGAGGGAATCCTATGGCTACACCTTC.

This clone was detected many times. The chain combines TRBV7-9 with TRBJ2-3; TRBD1 is a possible D gene (5 bases). V lost 6 bases to trimming and J lost 2 bases, with 12 bases between them. CDR1 and CDR2 from the germline V gene are SEHNR and FQNEAQ (reference sequence). The CDR3 loop spans 14 amino acids. The CDR3 region has the DNA TGTGCCAGCAGATATGACAGATCCACAGATACGCAGTATTTT. Translation gives CASRYDRSTDTQYF.

This clone was detected ten times or more. The CDR3 reads CASRGDGNSPLHF. Here the CDR3 DNA reads TGTGCCAGCAGAGGGGACGGTAATTCACCCCTCCACTTT. The chain combines TRBV6-1 with TRBJ1-6, with D possibly being TRBD1 (5 bases). Trimming removed 6 bases at V and 6 bases at J, with 9 bases between. Germline-derived CDR1 and CDR2 are MNHNS and SASEGT. The CDR3 covers 13 residues.

This clone was recorded many times. The same CDR3 is also encoded by other DNA sequences in this sample. This rearrangement joins TRBV27 to TRBJ1-4; D is unresolved. V was shortened by 2 bases and J by 3 bases, with 10 bases between the two germline ends. This CDR3 has 15 amino acids. Germline V gene data show CDR1 as MNHEY and CDR2 as SMNVEV (reference sequence). The CDR3 DNA follows: TGTGCCAGCAGTTTAGGAGAGACGCCTAATGAAAAACTGTTTTTT. It is translated as CASSLGETPNEKLFF.

This clone was recorded at least ten times. V gene TRBV20-1 combines with J gene TRBJ1-5; D is undetermined. CDR1 DFQATT and CDR2 SNEGSKA come from the germline V gene (reference sequence). CDR3 length: 13 residues. V shed 6 bases and J shed 3 bases, with 12 bases lying between them. The DNA of the CDR3 is TGCAGTGCCCAGGCTCCGTACAATCAGCCCCAGCATTTT. Residues: CSAQAPYNQPQHF.

CDR3 DNA: TGTGCCAGCACTCCTTCGGCCTCTGGGGCCAACGTCCTGACTTTC. Encoded protein: CASTPSASGANVLTF. The chain joins TRBV28 to TRBJ2-6; D uncertain. This CDR3 is built from 15 residues. Germline V gene sequence: CDR1 MDHEN, CDR2 SYDVKM. Trimming took 7 bases from V and 0 from J, leaving 10 bases between them.

The chain couples TRBV11-3 to TRBJ2-7; tentative D call: TRBD2 (5 bases). The germline V gene encodes CDR1 SGHNT and CDR2 YENEEA. This CDR3 is built from 14 residues. The V and J ends lost 0 bases and 0 bases respectively, with 6 bases between them. CDR3 nucleotide sequence: TGTGCCAGCAGCTTAGATAGCGTCTCCTACGAGCAGTACTTC. Translation: CASSLDSVSYEQYF.

The table lists this clone with many counts. The DNA for the CDR3 is TGTGCCAGCAGTAGAAGGCGGGACTACGAGCAGTACTTC. As protein: CASSRRRDYEQYF. The chain joins TRBV2 to TRBJ2-7; tentative D call: TRBD2 (6 bases). V was clipped by 5 bases and J by 3 bases, with 11 bases between them. Germline CDR1 and CDR2: SNHLY and FYNNEI. The CDR3 sequence is 13 residues long.

The rearrangement links TRBV6-1 to TRBJ1-6; D gene uncertain. Germline assignment: CDR1 MNHNS and CDR2 SASEGT. The CDR3 has 13 amino acids. Between the trimmed V and J ends, which lost 5 bases and 10 bases, there was a span of 12 bases. CDR3 coding DNA: TGTGCCAGCAGTCCCGGTGGTTCCTCACCCCTCCACTTT. Translation: CASSPGGSSPLHF.

The V gene is TRBV28, the J gene TRBJ2-1, with a weak D call TRBD2 (5 bases). The CDR3 has 15 amino acids. V was shortened by 3 bases and J by 8 bases, with 17 bases between the two germline ends. From germline, CDR1 is MDHEN and CDR2 SYDVKM. CDR3 sequence (DNA): TGTGCCAGCAGTTTCCGAGGGCTAGCTAACGATGAGCAGTTCTTC. Translation gives CASSFRGLANDEQFF. Full variable domain (missing parts from reference TRBV28 and TRBJ2-1): DVKVTQSSRYLVKRTGEKVFLECVQDMDHENMFWYRQDPGLGLRLIYFSYDVKMKEKGDIPEGYSVSREKKERFSLILESASTNQTSMYLCASSFRGLANDEQFFGPGTRLTVL.